The 22 T cell receptor beta chains below were found in one sample sequenced in a study of T cell repertoires in cytomegalovirus infection (dated by TCRdb to the late 2010s). Sequencing used an Illumina HiSeq 1500. The public reads were quality trimmed at Q25 with fastp and then assembled into clones with MiXCR by TCRdb, keeping productive beta chains. Records with the same CDR3 protein are collapsed into one entry carrying the most frequent genes and DNA. This sample is represented by about 89,000 distinct CDR3 sequences; around 28% of them were singletons. Jointly, the top ten make up roughly 70% of the sample. Antigens of these TCRs are unknown. Sample treatment or condition, as interpreted from the label and publication: in vitro stimulation with specific CMV peptide epitopes to enrich CMV-specific T cells. The source material was CD8+ T cells from cultured PBMCs, sampled from culture after CMV antigen stimulation. These receptors originate from a human donor in good health (CMV status not recorded). Some clones in this sample may be carry-over from other donors' samples.

This clonotype occurred a few times. This chain links TRBV25-1 with TRBJ2-2; D uncertain. V lost 6 bases to trimming and J lost 9 bases, with 8 bases between them. This CDR3 has 11 amino acids. The germline V gene has CDR1 MGHDK and CDR2 SYGVNS. The CDR3 DNA sequence: TGTGCCAGCAGGGGTCCCAGGGAGCTGTTTTTT. It encodes CASRGPRELFF.

The genes are TRBV7-9 and TRBJ2-1; D gene ambiguous. The germline gives CDR1 SEHNR, CDR2 FQNEAQ (reference sequence). The V gene lost 1 base and the J gene lost 10 bases, with 17 bases spanning the gap. This CDR3 is 15 amino acids long. The DNA for the CDR3 is TGTGCCAGCAGCTTAGAATCTCACCGAGGCTACGAGCAGTTCTTC. Translated: CASSLESHRGYEQFF.

The chain carries TRBV19 and TRBJ1-1; 8 bases map to TRBD1. CDR1 LNHDA and CDR2 SQIVND come from the germline V gene (reference sequence). The CDR3 extends over 13 amino acids. V gave up 5 bases and J gave up 3 bases; unmatched junction bases: 2. The CDR3 protein is CASSLTGDTEAFF. CDR3 bases: TGTGCCAGTAGTTTGACAGGGGACACTGAAGCTTTCTTT.

The chain uses TRBV2 and TRBJ2-7; D is perhaps TRBD1 or TRBD2 (5 bases each). CDR1 and CDR2 (germline): SNHLY, FYNNEI. The CDR3 is 12 residues long. V was shortened by 8 bases and J by 1 base, with 9 bases between the two germline ends. The CDR3 coding sequence is TGTGCCAGCTACGGGGCATCCTACGAGCAGTACTTC. Its protein product is CASYGASYEQYF.

J is TRBJ1-1 and V is TRBV19; D call uncertain. The germline gives CDR1 LNHDA, CDR2 SQIVND (reference sequence). Between the trimmed V and J ends, which lost 6 bases and 4 bases, there was a span of 6 bases. There are 11 residues in the CDR3. This CDR3 is CASRHRTEAFF. The CDR3 DNA follows: TGTGCCAGTAGACACCGCACTGAAGCTTTCTTT. Complete variable domain (other parts from reference TRBV19 and TRBJ1-1): DGGITQSPKYLFRKEGQNVTLSCEQNLNHDAMYWYRQDPGQGLRLIYYSQIVNDFQKGDIAEGYSVSREKKESFPLTVTSAQKNPTAFYLCASRHRTEAFFGQGTRLTVV.

This clonotype was counted only a few times. Written as DNA, the CDR3 is TGCAGTGCGGCAGGACAGGAAAGCTCCTACGAGCAGTACTTC. It specifies CSAAGQESSYEQYF. The chain couples TRBV20-1 to TRBJ2-7; 7 bases align to TRBD1. V lost 6 bases to trimming and J lost 0 bases; unmatched junction nucleotides: 8. CDR1 is DFQATT and CDR2 is SNEGSKA in the germline V gene (reference sequence). There are 14 residues in the CDR3.

This clonotype was picked up one time. The chain carries TRBV5-6 and TRBJ1-2; a possible D gene is TRBD1 (5 bases). Trimming stripped 3 bases from V and 8 bases from J, with 17 bases between. This CDR3 region has 14 residues. Germline lookup yields CDR1 SGHDT and CDR2 YYEEEE. CDR3 nucleotide sequence: TGTGCCAGCAGCTCCACCGGGGCAAGCGGCGGCTACACCTTC. Protein: CASSSTGASGGYTF. Using reference TRBV5-6 and TRBJ1-2 for the parts outside the CDR3, the full variable domain is DAGVTQSPTHLIKTRGQQVTLRCSPKSGHDTVSWYQQALGQGPQFIFQYYEEEERQRGNFPDRFSGHQFPNYSSELNVNALLLGDSALYLCASSSTGASGGYTFGSGTRLTVV.

This rearrangement joins TRBV6-5 to TRBJ2-7, with D perhaps given as TRBD1 or TRBD2 (5 bases each). The CDR3 runs to 14 residues. Per germline, CDR1 MNHEY and CDR2 SVGAGI. Trimming cost V 0 bases and J 6 bases, with 12 bases left between them. DNA for the CDR3: TGTGCCAGCAGTTACTCCCTCGGGGCGCTCGAGCAGTACTTC. Amino acid sequence: CASSYSLGALEQYF.

This clonotype has a handful of counts. This chain links TRBV28 with TRBJ1-4; possibly TRBD1 for D (5 bases). CDR3 length: 15 residues. V was shortened by 1 base and J by 6 bases, with 12 bases between the two germline ends. Germline-derived CDR1 and CDR2 are MDHEN and SYDVKM. The CDR3 protein is CASSLFLGGDEKLFF. The DNA of the CDR3 is TGTGCCAGCAGTTTATTTCTGGGAGGGGATGAAAAACTGTTTTTT.

The sample holds many counts of this clonotype. The V gene is TRBV7-9, the J gene TRBJ2-1; D may be TRBD2 (5 bases). This CDR3 region has 16 residues. Trimming stripped 1 base from V and 5 bases from J, with 15 bases between. Germline values: CDR1 SEHNR, CDR2 FQNEAQ (reference sequence). CDR3 DNA sequence: TGTGCCAGCAGCTTAGAAAGAGACTACTCGGACAATGAGCAGTTCTTC. Translated: CASSLERDYSDNEQFF.

The chain joins TRBV20-1 to TRBJ2-7; 15 nucleotides align to TRBD2. Germline CDR1 reads DFQATT; CDR2 reads SNEGSKA (reference sequence). Trimming removed 3 bases from V and 6 bases from J; junction bases left unmatched: 18. The CDR3 is made up of 19 amino acids. The CDR3 coding sequence is TGCAGTGCTAGGCCCGGACTAGCGGGGGGGGTTTCCCGGTTGAGCGAGCAGTACTTC. Translating gives CSARPGLAGGVSRLSEQYF.

This clonotype turned up a few times. This sequence joins TRBV19 and TRBJ1-1, with D possibly being TRBD1 (5 bases). V was shortened by 4 bases and J by 4 bases, with 7 bases between the two germline ends. This CDR3 has 12 amino acids. Germline values: CDR1 LNHDA, CDR2 SQIVND (reference sequence). CDR3 sequence: CASSTGATEAFF. CDR3 sequence (DNA): TGTGCCAGTAGTACCGGGGCCACTGAAGCTTTCTTT.

The gene calls are TRBV19 and TRBJ1-2; 7 bases align to TRBD1. Germline CDR1 and CDR2: LNHDA and SQIVND (reference sequence). Germline trimming cut 11 bases from V and 0 bases from J; bases unmatched to any gene: 6. The CDR3 runs 13 residues. In nucleotides, the CDR3 is TGTGCCGGAAGAGGGGGCTCTAACTATGGCTACACCTTC. Its protein is CAGRGGSNYGYTF.

The chain joins TRBV28 to TRBJ2-7, with D possibly TRBD1 on 5 matching bases. The CDR3 consists of 15 residues. V was cut by 3 bases and J by 2 bases, with 14 bases left in between. Looked up from germline, CDR1 is MDHEN and CDR2 is SYDVKM. CDR3 sequence reads: CASSFLQEITYEQYF. CDR3 sequence (DNA): TGTGCCAGCAGTTTTCTACAGGAAATAACCTACGAGCAGTACTTC.

This clonotype was recorded many times. The V and J genes are TRBV15 and TRBJ1-2; no firm D call. Germline lookup yields CDR1 LNHNV and CDR2 YYDKDF (reference sequence). V dropped 3 bases and J dropped 4 bases, with 9 bases sitting between them. The CDR3 consists of 13 residues. This CDR3 reads CATSSRAIYGYTF. CDR3 in DNA: TGTGCCACCAGCAGCCGGGCTATCTATGGCTACACCTTC. The whole variable domain, remainder taken from reference TRBV15 and TRBJ1-2, is DAMVIQNPRYQVTQFGKPVTLSCSQTLNHNVMYWYQQKSSQAPKLLFHYYDKDFNNEADTPDNFQSRRPNTSFCFLDIRSPGLGDTAMYLCATSSRAIYGYTFGSGTRLTVV.

V usage is TRBV30 and J usage is TRBJ2-2; D gene ambiguous. Between the trimmed V and J ends, which lost 3 bases and 4 bases, there was a span of 3 bases. The CDR3 runs to 11 residues. The germline V gene encodes CDR1 GTSNPN and CDR2 SVGIG (reference sequence). The DNA of the CDR3 is TGTGCCTGGAGATCCACCGGGGAGCTGTTTTTT. Translating gives CAWRSTGELFF.

This clonotype has only a few counts. The V call is TRBV27, the J call TRBJ1-2; 7 bases are shared with TRBD1. This CDR3 region has 14 residues. Germline-derived CDR1 and CDR2 are MNHEY and SMNVEV (reference sequence). The trim removed 5 bases at V and 6 bases at J, leaving 9 bases unmatched. The CDR3 nucleotides are TGTGCCAGCAGTACAACCGCAGGGGGACATGGCTACACCTTC. This encodes CASSTTAGGHGYTF.

This clonotype showed up many times. DNA for the CDR3: TGTGCCAGCAGTGGAACAGCCCTCTATGGCTACACCTTC. It specifies CASSGTALYGYTF. The rearrangement joins TRBV2 to TRBJ1-2; D remains unclear. Germline CDR1 reads SNHLY; CDR2 reads FYNNEI. CDR3 length: 13 amino acids. Trimming left V 4 bases short and J 4 bases short, with 10 bases between.

The table lists this clonotype with many counts. V is TRBV7-2 and J is TRBJ2-3; D is ambiguous. Between the trimmed V and J ends, which lost 2 bases and 2 bases, there was a span of 5 bases. Germline V gene lookup returns CDR1 SGHTA and CDR2 FQGNSA. The CDR3 has 13 residues. CDR3 loop: CASSLFVTDTQYF. The CDR3 region has the DNA TGTGCCAGCAGCTTATTCGTCACAGATACGCAGTATTTT. Supplemented by reference TRBV7-2 and TRBJ2-3, the full variable domain reads GAGVSQSPSNKVTEKGKDVELRCDPISGHTALYWYRQSLGQGLEFLIYFQGNSAPDKSGLPSDRFSAERTGGSVSTLTIQRTQQEDSAVYLCASSLFVTDTQYFGPGTRLTVL.

The J gene is TRBJ2-7, the V gene TRBV7-4; D not resolved. The V end was cut by 5 bases, the J end by 5 bases, with 13 bases between. The CDR3 is made up of 13 amino acids. CDR1 SGHVT and CDR2 SQSDAQ come from the germline V gene. The CDR3 loop is CASSPTLRDEQYF. The CDR3 coding sequence is TGTGCCAGCAGCCCAACGCTTCGGGACGAGCAGTACTTC.

This clonotype was recorded many times. The V call is TRBV4-1, the J call TRBJ1-1; 8 bases line up with TRBD1. The V gene's germline CDR1 is MGHRA and CDR2 YSYEKL. The CDR3 spans 13 residues. J gave up 3 bases and V 3 bases, and 0 bases lay outside the gene matches. Written as DNA, the CDR3 is TGCGCCAGCAGCCAGACAGGGGACACTGAAGCTTTCTTT. Translating it yields CASSQTGDTEAFF.

This chain links TRBV5-1 with TRBJ2-1; D remains ambiguous. This CDR3 contains 14 residues. Trimming shortened V by 2 bases and J by 6 bases, and 12 bases separated the two germline ends. CDR1 is SGHRS, CDR2 YFSETQ, per germline. The CDR3 coding sequence is TGCGCCAGCAGCTTCTCGGGCGGTATCAATGAGCAGTTCTTC. Encoded protein: CASSFSGGINEQFF.